This note documents a single T cell receptor (beta chain) sequence. This clonotype was counted a few times. There is no known antigen for this receptor. Qualities for individual bases were not recorded, and no much larger clone is one base off. This entry belongs to a study of CD8+CD57+ T cells in acquired aplastic anemia (dated by TCRdb to 2017 to 2018). About the investigation overall: CD8+CD57+ expansion was defined as a frequency above the mean frequency observed in healthy subjects. The study at large found these results: Patients and healthy controls showed no significant difference in CD8+ Simpson's diversity (P=0.060). Twenty-nine CD8+ CDR3 sequences were found to be shared between patients and controls, but these sequences appeared to be highly expressed in patients and within the immunodominant clones of the patients. In patients, decreased diversity was observed in CD8+CD57+ cells compared with total CD4+ and CD8+ cell pools.

The CDR3 spans 14 residues, from the cysteine through the phenylalanine. Solely the CDR3 DNA is kept, with 42 bases framed from the first base. The germline V end is reduced by 3 bases and the J end by 3 bases; junction bases left unmatched: 5. As encoded in the germline V gene (reference sequence), CDR1 is DFQATT while CDR2 is SNEGSKA. Flow cytometry had shown CD8+CD57+ cell expansion in the patients selected for sequencing. For about 15% of the 12 patients who had sufficient cells, CD8+CD57+ effector memory cells were also sequenced. All patients had severe acquired aplastic anemia diagnosed by International Study of Aplastic Anemia and Agranulocytosis and Camitta criteria. At the time blood was sampled, none of the patients had received any therapy. CD8+CD57+ cells were enriched with beads, and a mean of roughly 1.6 ug of DNA was obtained. TCR repertoires of sorted CD4+ and CD8+ blood T cells from severe aplastic anemia patients and healthy subjects were deep-sequenced in the study. In the USA, patient enrollment took place under clinicaltrials.gov protocols 00001620, 01623167, 00001397, 00071045, 00081523 and 00961064. Ficoll-Paque density gradient centrifugation was used to isolate peripheral blood mononuclear cells.

Profiling of TCR beta VDJ combinations and CDR3 sequences used genomic DNA as the template. An Illumina HiSeq 2000 was used for TCR repertoire sequencing. Per the authors' processing: Repertoires were assessed using TRBV/TRBJ rearrangement plots, CDR3 size and DJ length profiles, and Simpson's diversity index. The most abundant DNA sequence in the deep sequencing data was taken as the immunodominant clone. CDR3 amino acid sequences were checked for sharing across subjects and were also compared against the VDJdb database and published repertoires. TCRdb cleaned the public reads at Q25 with fastp, built clones with MiXCR and kept in-frame beta chains. CDR3 protein duplicates are merged, each entry listing the most common genes and DNA. The V and J calls reflect TCRdb's pipeline rather than the authors' work. A total of 15,000 to 20,000 distinct CDR3 sequences appear in this sample, more than 30% of them only once. In total, the top ten clones hold 80% to 90% of the sample.

Here the chain combines TRBV20-1 and TRBJ2-7, with 10 central nucleotides matching TRBD2. The specimen sequenced was CD8+CD57+ T cells sorted from PBMCs. Explained via the paper, the cell subset or site label denotes: bead-enriched CD8+CD57+ effector memory T cells from SAA patients. This TCR derives from a human donor with aplastic anemia. CDR3 loop: CSARALAGFYEQYF. The bases are TGCAGTGCTAGGGCACTAGCGGGGTTCTACGAGCAGTACTTC.